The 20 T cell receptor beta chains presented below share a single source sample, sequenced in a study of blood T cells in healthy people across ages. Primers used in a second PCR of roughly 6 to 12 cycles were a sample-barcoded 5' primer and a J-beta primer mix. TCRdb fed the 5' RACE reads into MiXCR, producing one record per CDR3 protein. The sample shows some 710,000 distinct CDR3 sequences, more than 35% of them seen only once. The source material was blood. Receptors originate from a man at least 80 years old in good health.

The CDR3 DNA reads TGTGCCAGCAGTCCTACAGCGGGGACCTACAATGAGCAGTTCTTC. Amino acids: CASSPTAGTYNEQFF. This chain connects TRBV6-2 or TRBV6-3 to TRBJ2-1; 7 bases fit TRBD2. The germline V gene encodes CDR1 MNHEY and CDR2 SVGEGT. The CDR3 runs 15 residues. The trim removed 5 bases at V and 2 bases at J, leaving 6 bases unmatched.

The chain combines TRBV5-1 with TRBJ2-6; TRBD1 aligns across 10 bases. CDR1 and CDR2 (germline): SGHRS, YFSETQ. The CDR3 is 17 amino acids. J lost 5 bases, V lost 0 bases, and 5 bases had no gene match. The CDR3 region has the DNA TGCGCCAGCAGCTTGGAGACAGGGGGCGGACGGGCCAACGTCCTGACTTTC. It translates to CASSLETGGGRANVLTF.

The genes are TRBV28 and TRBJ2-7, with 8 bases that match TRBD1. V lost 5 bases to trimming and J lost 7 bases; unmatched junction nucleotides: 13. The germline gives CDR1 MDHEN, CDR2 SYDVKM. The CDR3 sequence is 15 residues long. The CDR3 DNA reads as TGTGCCAGCAGTAGACAGGGGACATATTACAATGAGCAGTACTTC. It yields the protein CASSRQGTYYNEQYF.

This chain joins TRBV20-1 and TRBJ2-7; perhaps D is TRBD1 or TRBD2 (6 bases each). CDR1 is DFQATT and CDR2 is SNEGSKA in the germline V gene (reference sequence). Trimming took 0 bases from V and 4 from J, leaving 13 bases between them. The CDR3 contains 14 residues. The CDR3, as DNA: TGCAGTGCTAGAGATCCAGGGGCGGGATACGAGCAGTACTTC. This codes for CSARDPGAGYEQYF.

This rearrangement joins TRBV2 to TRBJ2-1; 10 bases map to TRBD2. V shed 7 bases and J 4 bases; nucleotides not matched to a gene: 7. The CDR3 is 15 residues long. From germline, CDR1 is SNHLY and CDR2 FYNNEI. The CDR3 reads CASNPQREGYNEQFF. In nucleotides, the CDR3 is TGTGCCAGCAATCCTCAGCGGGAGGGTTACAATGAGCAGTTCTTC.

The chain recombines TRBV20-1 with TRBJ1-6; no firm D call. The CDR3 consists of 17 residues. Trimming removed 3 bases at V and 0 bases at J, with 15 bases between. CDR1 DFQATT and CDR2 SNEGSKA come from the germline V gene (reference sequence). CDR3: CSASRDFLSSYNSPLHF. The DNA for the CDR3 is TGCAGTGCTAGCCGAGACTTTCTGAGCTCCTATAATTCACCCCTCCACTTT.

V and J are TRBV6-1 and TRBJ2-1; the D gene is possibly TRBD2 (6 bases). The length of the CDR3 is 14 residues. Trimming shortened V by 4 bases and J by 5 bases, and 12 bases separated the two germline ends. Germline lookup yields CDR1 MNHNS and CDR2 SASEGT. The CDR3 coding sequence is TGTGCCAGCAGTGTTTCAATAGCGGACAATGAGCAGTTCTTC. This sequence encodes CASSVSIADNEQFF.

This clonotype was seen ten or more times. The CDR3 region is CASSLIQGHGEQYF. For the CDR3, the DNA is TGTGCCAGCAGTTTGATACAGGGTCATGGGGAGCAGTACTTC. This chain joins TRBV27 and TRBJ2-7; D perhaps matches TRBD1 (6 bases). The germline CDR1 and CDR2 sequences are MNHEY and SMNVEV (reference sequence). Trimming removed 3 bases from V and 7 bases from J, with 16 bases in between. The length of the CDR3 is 14 residues.

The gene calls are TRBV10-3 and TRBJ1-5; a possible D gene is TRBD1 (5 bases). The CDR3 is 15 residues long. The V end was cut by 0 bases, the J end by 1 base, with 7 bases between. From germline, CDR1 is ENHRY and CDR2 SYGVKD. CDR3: CAISESGRSNQPQHF. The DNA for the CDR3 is TGTGCCATCAGTGAGTCGGGACGGAGCAATCAGCCCCAGCATTTT.

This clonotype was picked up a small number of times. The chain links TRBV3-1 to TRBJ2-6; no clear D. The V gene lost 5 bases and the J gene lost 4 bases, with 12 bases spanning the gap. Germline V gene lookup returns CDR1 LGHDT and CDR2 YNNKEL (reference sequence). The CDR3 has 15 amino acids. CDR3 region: CASSWGLAGANVLTF. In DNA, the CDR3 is TGTGCCAGCAGCTGGGGTTTAGCCGGGGCCAACGTCCTGACTTTC. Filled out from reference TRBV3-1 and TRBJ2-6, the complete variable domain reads DTAVSQTPKYLVTQMGNDKSIKCEQNLGHDTMYWYKQDSKKFLKIMFSYNNKELIINETVPNRFSPKSPDKAHLNLHINSLELGDSAVYFCASSWGLAGANVLTFGAGSRLTVL.

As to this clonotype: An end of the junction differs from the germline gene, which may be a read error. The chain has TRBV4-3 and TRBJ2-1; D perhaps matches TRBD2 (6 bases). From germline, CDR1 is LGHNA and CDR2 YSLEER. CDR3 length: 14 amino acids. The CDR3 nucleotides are TGCGCCGGCAGCCAAGGACTATACAACAATGAGCAGTTCTTC. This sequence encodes CAGSQGLYNNEQFF.

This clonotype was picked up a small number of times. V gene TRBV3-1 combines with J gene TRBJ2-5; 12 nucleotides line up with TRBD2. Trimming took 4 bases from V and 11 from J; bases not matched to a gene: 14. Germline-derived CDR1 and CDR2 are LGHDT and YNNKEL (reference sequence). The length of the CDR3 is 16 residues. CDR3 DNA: TGTGCCAGCAGCCCACCCGAGGGACTAGCGGGCAATGAGCAGTACTTC. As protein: CASSPPEGLAGNEQYF.

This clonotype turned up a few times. CDR3 nucleotide sequence: TGTGCCAGCAGTGGCGGGAGCGGAACATACAATGAGCAGTTCTTC. Translation: CASSGGSGTYNEQFF. The V and J genes are TRBV6-4 and TRBJ2-1, with TRBD2 matching over 7 bases. Germline CDR1 reads MRHNA; CDR2 reads SNTAGT. Germline trimming cut 4 bases from V and 4 bases from J; bases unmatched to any gene: 7. There are 15 residues in the CDR3.

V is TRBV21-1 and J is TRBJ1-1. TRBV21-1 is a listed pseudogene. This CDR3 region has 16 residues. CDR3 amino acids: CASSKPGLWENTEAFF. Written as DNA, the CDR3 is TGTGCCAGCAGCAAACCGGGCCTCTGGGAGAACACTGAAGCTTTCTTT.

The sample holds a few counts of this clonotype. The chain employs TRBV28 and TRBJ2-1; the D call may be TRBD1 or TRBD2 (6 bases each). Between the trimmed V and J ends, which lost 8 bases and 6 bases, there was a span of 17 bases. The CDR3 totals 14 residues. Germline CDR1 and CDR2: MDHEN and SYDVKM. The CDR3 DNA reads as TGTGCCAGCTCCTACTCCGGGGGCGTCAATGAGCAGTTCTTC. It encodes CASSYSGGVNEQFF.

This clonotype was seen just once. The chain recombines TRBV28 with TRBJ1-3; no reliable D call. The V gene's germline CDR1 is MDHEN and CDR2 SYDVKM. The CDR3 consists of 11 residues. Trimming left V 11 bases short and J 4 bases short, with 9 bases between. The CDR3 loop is CALQEGNTIYF. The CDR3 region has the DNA TGTGCCCTGCAGGAGGGAAACACCATATATTTT.

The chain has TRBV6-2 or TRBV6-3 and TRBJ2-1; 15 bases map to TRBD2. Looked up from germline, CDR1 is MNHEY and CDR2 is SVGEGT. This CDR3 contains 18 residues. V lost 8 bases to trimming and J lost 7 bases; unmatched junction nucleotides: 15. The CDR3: CASYPGLAGGNKGNEQFF. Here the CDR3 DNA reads TGTGCCAGCTACCCGGGACTAGCGGGAGGTAATAAGGGGAATGAGCAGTTCTTC.

The CDR3 protein is CASSWDSGSRNYNEQFF. The DNA of the CDR3 is TGTGCCAGCAGCTGGGATAGCGGGAGCAGAAACTACAATGAGCAGTTCTTC. This sequence joins TRBV5-4 and TRBJ2-1; 9 nucleotides match TRBD2. J was trimmed by 3 bases and V by 3 bases; bases with no gene match: 10. This CDR3 is 17 amino acids long. Germline values: CDR1 SGHNT, CDR2 YYREEE (reference sequence).

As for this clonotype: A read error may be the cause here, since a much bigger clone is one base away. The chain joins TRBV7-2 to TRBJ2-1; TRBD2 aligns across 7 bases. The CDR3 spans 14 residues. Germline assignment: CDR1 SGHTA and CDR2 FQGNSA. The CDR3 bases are TGTGCCAGTCGGGGTCCTGCGGGAGTGAATGAGCAGTTGTTC. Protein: CASRGPAGVNEQLF.

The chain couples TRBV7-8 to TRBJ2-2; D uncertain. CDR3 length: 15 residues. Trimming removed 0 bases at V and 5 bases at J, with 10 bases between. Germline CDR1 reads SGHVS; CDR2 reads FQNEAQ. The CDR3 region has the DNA TGTGCCAGCAGCTTAGCTGACTCTTGGACCGGGGAGCTGTTTTTT. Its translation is CASSLADSWTGELFF.